This passage covers 28 T cell receptor beta chains from one sample sequenced in a study of blood T cell repertoires in COVID-19. The data were produced by immunoSEQ multiplex PCR, yet TCRdb's version contains in-frame clones alone and is incomplete. The repertoire consists of more than 25,000 clones, with 83% occurring once and the leading ten covering over 25%. The sequencing input was peripheral blood. The origin of the receptors is a man aged 70 or older with active COVID-19.

J is TRBJ1-1 and V is TRBV6-1, with a tentative D call TRBD1 (6 bases). The CDR3 runs 14 residues. The ends were cut back, 5 bases at V and 2 bases at J, with 12 bases in the middle. Per germline, CDR1 MNHNS and CDR2 SASEGT. The CDR3 loop reads CASSYRGANTEAFF. In DNA form, the CDR3 reads TGTGCCAGCAGTTATCGGGGGGCAAACACTGAAGCTTTCTTT.

This clone was seen a handful of times. The chain has TRBV7-9 and TRBJ2-5; D gene ambiguous. This CDR3 contains 13 residues. Germline loops: CDR1 SEHNR, CDR2 FQNEAQ (reference sequence). Trimming removed 5 bases at V and 3 bases at J, with 10 bases between. The DNA of the CDR3 is TGTGCCAGCAGCCAAGACTTAGAAGAGACCCAGTACTTC. Its protein product is CASSQDLEETQYF.

This CDR3 reads CASSFGENTEAFF. In nucleotides, the CDR3 is TGTGCCAGCAGCTTTGGAGAGAACACTGAAGCTTTCTTT. This chain connects TRBV6-5 to TRBJ1-1; D remains unclear. Trimming stripped 6 bases from V and 1 base from J, with 9 bases between. The CDR3 contains 13 residues. Germline CDR1 is MNHEY and CDR2 is SVGAGI.

This clone was recorded a few times. The V call is TRBV7-9, the J call TRBJ1-5, with a possible D match to TRBD1 (5 bases). The CDR3 consists of 15 residues. The V end lost 0 bases, the J end lost 4 bases, and 10 bases lay between the germline ends. CDR1 SEHNR and CDR2 FQNEAQ come from the germline V gene (reference sequence). The CDR3 nucleotides are TGTGCCAGCAGCTTAGCGGGGGGTGGAAATCAGCCCCAGCATTTT. Its translation: CASSLAGGGNQPQHF.

The chain joins TRBV27 to TRBJ2-3; 14 bases agree with TRBD2. The CDR3 sequence is 17 residues long. V dropped 6 bases and J dropped 8; count of bases not matched to a gene: 13. CDR1 is MNHEY and CDR2 is SMNVEV in the germline V gene (reference sequence). CDR3 bases: TGTGCCAGCAGCCGAGCGACTAGCGGGAGGGCGGTGGCTACGCAGTATTTT. It yields the protein CASSRATSGRAVATQYF.

J is TRBJ2-1 and V is TRBV5-1, with TRBD2 as a possible D gene (7 bases). Germline lookup yields CDR1 SGHRS and CDR2 YFSETQ. The V end lost 4 bases, the J end lost 8 bases, and 19 bases lay between the germline ends. The length of the CDR3 is 15 residues. The CDR3 loop is CASSPWRGPSDEQFF. The CDR3 coding sequence is TGCGCCAGCAGCCCCTGGCGGGGGCCCAGCGATGAGCAGTTCTTC.

The V and J genes are TRBV30 and TRBJ2-1, with D possibly being TRBD1 (5 bases). Trimming cost V 4 bases and J 8 bases, with 18 bases left between them. CDR3 length: 14 amino acids. Germline assignment: CDR1 GTSNPN and CDR2 SVGIG (reference sequence). The CDR3 sequence is CAWNDRIWTHEQFF. CDR3 coding DNA: TGTGCCTGGAACGACAGAATCTGGACCCATGAGCAGTTCTTC.

The chain employs TRBV11-1 and TRBJ1-5; no reliable D call. There are 13 residues in the CDR3. Germline CDR1 reads SGHAT; CDR2 reads FQDESV (reference sequence). Deletions cut 1 base from V and 4 bases from J, with 5 bases between. The CDR3 reads CASSLGRNQPQHF. The CDR3 region has the DNA TGTGCCAGCAGCTTAGGGAGAAATCAGCCCCAGCATTTT.

The chain carries TRBV7-9 and TRBJ2-5; no reliable D call. Germline V CDR1 and CDR2: SEHNR, FQNEAQ (reference sequence). V was shortened by 4 bases and J by 6 bases, with 18 bases between the two germline ends. The CDR3 runs to 15 residues. CDR3 residues: CASSSNTLVSKTQYF. In DNA form, the CDR3 reads TGTGCCAGCAGCTCTAATACCCTGGTTAGTAAGACCCAGTACTTC.

The chain couples TRBV5-8 to TRBJ2-1, with D tentatively TRBD1 (5 bases). Trimming took off 4 bases at V and 5 bases at J, with 13 bases between the two ends. Germline lookup yields CDR1 SGHTS and CDR2 YDEGEE. The CDR3 consists of 14 residues. This CDR3 is CASSRTYLDNEQFF. The CDR3 DNA follows: TGTGCCAGCAGCCGGACATACCTAGACAATGAGCAGTTCTTC. Full variable domain (missing parts from reference TRBV5-8 and TRBJ2-1): EAGVTQSPTHLIKTRGQQATLRCSPISGHTSVYWYQQALGLGLQFLLWYDEGEERNRGNFPPRFSGRQFPNYSSELNVNALELEDSALYLCASSRTYLDNEQFFGPGTRLTVL.

The V call is TRBV5-4, the J call TRBJ2-7; weak D call: TRBD1 (5 bases). This CDR3 contains 15 residues. Per germline, CDR1 SGHNT and CDR2 YYREEE (reference sequence). Trimming took 0 bases from V and 3 from J, leaving 13 bases between them. The CDR3 sequence is CASSLADGALYEQYF. The CDR3 nucleotides are TGTGCCAGCAGCTTGGCCGATGGGGCTCTCTACGAGCAGTACTTC.

The chain links TRBV5-1 to TRBJ2-5; 8 bases align to TRBD1. The V segment lost 6 bases and the J segment 0 bases; nucleotides outside the gene matches: 4. The germline V gene encodes CDR1 SGHRS and CDR2 YFSETQ. The CDR3 runs 14 residues. The CDR3 sequence: CASTGGPYQETQYF. The CDR3 nucleotides are TGCGCCAGCACAGGGGGCCCGTACCAAGAGACCCAGTACTTC.

Note on this clone: An end of the junction differs from the germline gene, which may be a read error. The DNA for the CDR3 is TGCCGCGTTGGGGGGGCACAGGGGACAACCGGGGAGCTGTTTTTT. Encoded protein: CRVGGAQGTTGELFF. The chain is built from TRBV29-1 and TRBJ2-2; tentatively, D is TRBD1 or TRBD2 (7 bases each). In germline, CDR1 is SQVTM, CDR2 ANQGSEA. The CDR3 totals 15 residues.

The gene calls are TRBV28 and TRBJ2-1; tentatively, D is TRBD2 (5 bases). The CDR3 length is 14 residues. The germline V gene encodes CDR1 MDHEN and CDR2 SYDVKM. Between the trimmed V and J ends, which lost 1 base and 6 bases, there was a span of 10 bases. CDR3 sequence reads: CASSLSGRFNEQFF. The CDR3 nucleotides are TGTGCCAGCAGTTTATCGGGAAGGTTCAATGAGCAGTTCTTC. The full variable domain, completed using reference TRBV28 and TRBJ2-1, is DVKVTQSSRYLVKRTGEKVFLECVQDMDHENMFWYRQDPGLGLRLIYFSYDVKMKEKGDIPEGYSVSREKKERFSLILESASTNQTSMYLCASSLSGRFNEQFFGPGTRLTVL.

This clone was seen only once. The gene calls are TRBV29-1 and TRBJ2-1, with TRBD2 matching 12 bases. From germline, CDR1 is SQVTM and CDR2 ANQGSEA. This CDR3 has 15 residues. The ends lost 5 bases at V and 10 bases at J; junction bases unmatched: 12. CDR3 coding DNA: TGCAGCGTTTTTCGGAGGACTAGCGGGGTTAGGGAGCAGTTCTTC. Translating gives CSVFRRTSGVREQFF.

The rearrangement joins TRBV5-3 to TRBJ2-3; 9 positions agree with TRBD2. TRBV5-3 is identified as an open reading frame with a role that is uncertain. The CDR3 is 16 amino acids. The V and J ends lost 0 bases and 0 bases, in that order; junction bases with no gene match: 2. CDR3 bases: TGTGCCAGAAGCTTGGCTAGCGGGGAAAGCACAGATACGCAGTATTTT. Its protein product is CARSLASGESTDTQYF.

The count of this clone is one. The rearrangement links TRBV5-5 to TRBJ1-1, with D possibly TRBD1 on 6 matching bases. The length of the CDR3 is 18 residues. Germline V CDR1 and CDR2: SGHKS, YYEKEE (reference sequence). The V end lost 1 base, the J end lost 1 base, and 20 bases lay between the germline ends. CDR3 region: CASSLWGNRVSRNTEAFF. The CDR3 DNA reads as TGTGCCAGCAGCTTGTGGGGTAACAGGGTCAGCCGGAACACTGAAGCTTTCTTT.

V and J are TRBV24-1 and TRBJ2-5; a possible D gene is TRBD2 (7 bases). The V gene lost 10 bases and the J gene lost 4 bases, with 18 bases spanning the gap. Germline loops: CDR1 KGHDR, CDR2 SFDVKD. CDR3 size: 14 residues. CDR3: CATTNGGRAETQYF. Here the CDR3 DNA reads TGTGCCACAACCAACGGGGGGCGGGCAGAGACCCAGTACTTC.

The chain joins TRBV7-8 to TRBJ2-3; perhaps TRBD2 as D (6 bases). Germline V gene sequence: CDR1 SGHVS, CDR2 FQNEAQ. The CDR3 consists of 17 residues. The V end was cut by 2 bases, the J end by 3 bases, with 18 bases between. The CDR3 DNA reads TGTGCCAGCAGCTTAAGGAGCTTGGAGGGGAGTACAGATACGCAGTATTTT. Protein product: CASSLRSLEGSTDTQYF.

This rearrangement joins TRBV6-5 to TRBJ2-7, with D possibly TRBD1 on 6 matching bases. Trimming left V 0 bases short and J 2 bases short, with 8 bases between. CDR3 length: 14 residues. The V gene's germline CDR1 is MNHEY and CDR2 SVGAGI. CDR3 amino acids: CASSYSTGPYEQYF. The DNA of the CDR3 is TGTGCCAGCAGTTACTCAACAGGGCCCTACGAGCAGTACTTC.

The chain joins TRBV29-1 to TRBJ2-2, with 10 bases that match TRBD1. Trimming at V came to 7 bases and at J to 4 bases, leaving 3 bases not matched to a gene. Per germline, CDR1 SQVTM and CDR2 ANQGSEA. The CDR3 is 13 residues long. The CDR3 nucleotides read TGCAGCGGGACAGGGGGTTTCACCGGGGAGCTGTTTTTT. Protein product: CSGTGGFTGELFF.

The chain recombines TRBV18 with TRBJ2-1; D is unresolved. Trimming stripped 3 bases from V and 7 bases from J, with 7 bases between. The germline V gene has CDR1 KGHSH and CDR2 LQKENI. The CDR3 is 12 amino acids. CDR3 nucleotide sequence: TGTGCCAGCTCACCCCCAGTTAATGAGCAGTTCTTC. Its translation: CASSPPVNEQFF.

This clone was counted only a few times. The chain is built from TRBV6-5 and TRBJ1-1; the D is unclear. The V end was cut by 4 bases, the J end by 6 bases, with 9 bases between. The CDR3 is 12 residues long. From germline, CDR1 is MNHEY and CDR2 SVGAGI. The CDR3 loop reads CASSSLFSEAFF. The CDR3 nucleotides are TGTGCCAGCAGTTCCCTGTTTTCTGAAGCTTTCTTT.

The rearrangement links TRBV24-1 to TRBJ2-3; D may be TRBD1 (8 bases). CDR3 length equals 14 residues. The germline gives CDR1 KGHDR, CDR2 SFDVKD. V gave up 7 bases and J gave up 11 bases, with 21 bases separating them. CDR3 protein: CATRQTGEGEEQYF. CDR3 in DNA: TGTGCCACCAGGCAGACAGGGGAGGGGGAGGAGCAGTATTTT.

This chain uses TRBV6-6 with TRBJ2-1, with D possibly being TRBD2 (5 bases). V shed 6 bases and J shed 5 bases, with 14 bases lying between them. The CDR3 is 14 amino acids. The V gene's germline CDR1 is MNHNY and CDR2 SVGAGI (reference sequence). Here the CDR3 DNA reads TGTGCCAGCAGCCCCAACGGACTCAACAATGAGCAGTTCTTC. This encodes CASSPNGLNNEQFF.

The rearrangement links TRBV9 to TRBJ2-1, with 8 bases identical to TRBD2. J lost 9 bases, V lost 2 bases, and 13 bases had no gene match. This CDR3 spans 16 amino acids. Germline lookup yields CDR1 SGDLS and CDR2 YYNGEE. The CDR3 coding sequence is TGTGCCAGCAGCGTTACAGCGGGGGCTACACAAGGTGAGCAGTTCTTC. It specifies CASSVTAGATQGEQFF.

The rearrangement uses TRBV5-1 and TRBJ2-1; no firm D call. The CDR3 contains 14 residues. Germline values: CDR1 SGHRS, CDR2 YFSETQ. V lost 0 bases and J lost 4, with 8 bases in between. The CDR3 region has the DNA TGCGCCAGCAGCTTGGACAGTTCGTACAATGAGCAGTTCTTC. It yields the protein CASSLDSSYNEQFF.

V gene TRBV10-3 combines with J gene TRBJ1-2; 9 bases map to TRBD1. Germline V gene lookup returns CDR1 ENHRY and CDR2 SYGVKD. The CDR3 runs to 15 residues. V was pared by 4 bases and J by 3 bases, with 6 bases of the junction left unmatched. The CDR3 nucleotides read TGTGCCATCAGTGCACAGGGGGCGCAGGACTATGGCTACACCTTC. Translated: CAISAQGAQDYGYTF.